This T cell receptor beta chain comes out of a study of blood T cell repertoires in COVID-19. Overall study: PBMCs, B-cell-depleted T cells, or T cells were the source of the cDNA or gDNA that made up the material.

V lost 5 bases to trimming and J lost 3 bases, with 8 bases between them. This CDR3 has 12 amino acids. In germline, CDR1 is SGHTA, CDR2 FQGNSA. Study members were between roughly 18 and 100 years old and lived in approximately 25 US regions. No more than 2 weeks before study entry, exposed participants had met a case of COVID-19. Some clones are missing from TCRdb's copy, which holds only in-frame ones; the method was immunoSEQ multiplex PCR. The sample has about 180,000 clones; 80% are singletons. The V call is TRBV7-2, the J call TRBJ2-7; D gene unclear. The specimen sequenced was PBMCs or T cells enriched from blood (not recorded which). The clonotype originates from a man aged 60 to 69 who had been exposed to COVID-19. CDR3 in DNA: TGTGCCAGCAGCCGGAGCGACTACGAGCAGTACTTC. This sequence encodes CASSRSDYEQYF.